These 14 T cell receptor beta chains were sequenced from one sample in a study of blood T cell repertoires in COVID-19 (dated by TCRdb to 2020 to 2021). Library creation used the immunoSEQ multiplex PCR assay. TCRdb stores this immuneACCESS table with in-frame sequences only. Part of the clones is absent; in the studies checked, under half of the shortfall reflects unresolved V genes, and no reason is known for the rest. The sample table contains under 200,000 clones; only one count was recorded for roughly 84% of them. About 15% of the sample comes from the top ten. Sequences were obtained from peripheral blood. The receptors derive from a woman aged 70-85 years with COVID-19, enrolled during active disease.

This rearrangement joins TRBV30 to TRBJ2-5; 9 bases align to TRBD1. CDR3 size: 14 residues. V was pared by 3 bases and J by 3 bases, with 5 bases of the junction left unmatched. Looked up from germline, CDR1 is GTSNPN and CDR2 is SVGIG (reference sequence). The CDR3 region has the DNA TGTGCCTGGAGCTACCGGGACAGGGAAGAGACCCAGTACTTC. Its protein is CAWSYRDREETQYF.

V and J are TRBV9 and TRBJ2-7; 8 bases map to TRBD1. The CDR3 covers 14 residues. Germline values: CDR1 SGDLS, CDR2 YYNGEE. Unmatched junction bases numbered 3, after V lost 0 bases and J lost 4 bases. The CDR3 is CASSVADRGYEQYF. The DNA for the CDR3 is TGTGCCAGCAGCGTAGCCGACAGGGGATACGAGCAGTACTTC.

V gene TRBV6-5 combines with J gene TRBJ1-1; TRBD1 agrees at 9 bases. Germline-derived CDR1 and CDR2 are MNHEY and SVGAGI. The CDR3 is made up of 16 amino acids. J was trimmed by 8 bases and V by 4 bases; bases with no gene match: 14. The chain's CDR3 is CASSSLQGQGGKEAFF. The CDR3 bases are TGTGCCAGCAGTTCCCTTCAGGGACAGGGTGGAAAGGAAGCTTTCTTT.

CDR3 sequence: CASRQQAGGYTF. DNA for the CDR3: TGTGCCAGTAGGCAGCAGGCCGGAGGCTACACCTTC. The V gene is TRBV19, the J gene TRBJ1-2; D not resolved. V shed 6 bases and J shed 8 bases, with 13 bases lying between them. The CDR3 extends over 12 amino acids. The V gene's germline CDR1 is LNHDA and CDR2 SQIVND (reference sequence).

The chain employs TRBV15 and TRBJ1-4; D is undetermined. The CDR3 sequence is 13 residues long. The V gene lost 0 bases and the J gene lost 8 bases, with 7 bases spanning the gap. CDR1 is LNHNV, CDR2 YYDKDF, per germline (reference sequence). CDR3 amino acids: CATSRDLLEKLFF. The CDR3 DNA sequence: TGTGCCACCAGCAGAGATCTTTTAGAAAAACTGTTTTTT.

The rearrangement uses TRBV28 and TRBJ1-2; 9 bases align to TRBD1. CDR3 length equals 14 residues. Germline CDR1 and CDR2: MDHEN and SYDVKM. J gave up 8 bases and V 2 bases, and 6 bases lay outside the gene matches. CDR3 in DNA: TGTGCCAGCAGTTTAGCCCTGGACAGGGGAGGCTACACCTTC. Translated: CASSLALDRGGYTF.

The chain has TRBV3-1 (or the pseudogene TRBV3-2) and TRBJ1-6; D may be TRBD1 (6 bases). Trimming took 6 bases from V and 7 from J, leaving 13 bases between them. Germline V gives CDR1 LGHDT, CDR2 YNNKEL (reference sequence). The CDR3 runs 14 residues. The chain's CDR3 is CASRRRQENSPLHF. Written as DNA, the CDR3 is TGTGCCAGCAGACGTAGACAGGAGAATTCACCCCTCCACTTT.

The chain couples TRBV4-1 to TRBJ1-1; D remains unclear. The CDR3 consists of 12 residues. Germline V gene sequence: CDR1 MGHRA, CDR2 YSYEKL. The germline V and J ends were trimmed by 0 bases and 8 bases, with 7 bases remaining between them. CDR3 bases: TGCGCCAGCAGCCAAGACGGTCGGGAAGCTTTCTTT. It is translated as CASSQDGREAFF.

The chain couples TRBV30 to TRBJ2-7, with 7 positions matching TRBD2. This CDR3 has 14 residues. Trimming cost V 5 bases and J 0 bases; bases outside gene matches: 7. The V gene's germline CDR1 is GTSNPN and CDR2 SVGIG (reference sequence). As DNA, the CDR3 is TGTGCCTGGGGTTCGGGGGAGGGCTCCTACGAGCAGTACTTC. Translating gives CAWGSGEGSYEQYF.

The chain recombines TRBV27 with TRBJ1-1; D call uncertain. V lost 4 bases and J 1 base, leaving 10 bases between the germline ends. Germline assignment: CDR1 MNHEY and CDR2 SMNVEV (reference sequence). The length of the CDR3 is 14 residues. The CDR3 coding sequence is TGTGCCAGCAGTTACACTGCGGGGAACACTGAAGCTTTCTTT. As protein: CASSYTAGNTEAFF.

The chain uses TRBV2 and TRBJ2-2, with 8 bases lining up with TRBD1. The germline gives CDR1 SNHLY, CDR2 FYNNEI. Losses at the gene ends were 0 bases for V and 1 base for J; bases not matched to a gene: 4. The CDR3 contains 17 residues. The CDR3 here is CASSEAQGTGNTGELFF. The CDR3 nucleotides are TGTGCCAGCAGTGAAGCGCAGGGGACAGGGAACACCGGGGAGCTGTTTTTT.

The J gene is TRBJ1-2, the V gene TRBV10-2; 8 bases are a match to TRBD1. The CDR3 loop spans 19 amino acids. Per the germline V gene, CDR1 is WSHSY and CDR2 is SAAADI. With V trimmed by 4 bases and J by 7 bases, 23 bases remained unmatched. The CDR3 DNA is TGCGCCAGCAGTGGGGGATCCAACACTGACAGGGGAGAGGGTCGTGGCTACACCTTC. It yields the protein CASSGGSNTDRGEGRGYTF.

V and J are TRBV11-3 and TRBJ2-5; maybe TRBD2 (6 bases). Germline V gene lookup returns CDR1 SGHNT and CDR2 YENEEA. The V end lost 6 bases, the J end lost 1 base, and 12 bases lay between the germline ends. The length of the CDR3 is 14 residues. This CDR3 is CASSPSGGQETQYF. CDR3 coding DNA: TGTGCCAGCAGTCCCTCCGGGGGCCAAGAGACCCAGTACTTC.

The V gene is TRBV30, the J gene TRBJ2-7, with TRBD2 identical over 7 bases. Germline trimming cut 3 bases from V and 5 bases from J; bases unmatched to any gene: 7. The CDR3 totals 13 residues. Germline values: CDR1 GTSNPN, CDR2 SVGIG (reference sequence). DNA for the CDR3: TGTGCCTGGAGGAAACCGGGAGGCGACGAGCAGTACGTC. Its translation: CAWRKPGGDEQYV.